These T cell receptor beta chains were read from a single sample in a study of shared clonotypes between healthy human individuals. TCRdb's table, derived via immunoSEQ multiplex PCR, lists solely in-frame clones and lacks some. This sample has 2,500,000 or so clones; about 90% occur once, and the top ten carry about 0.36%. Material: naive CD4+ T cells from PBMCs. The receptors were gathered from a man younger than 35 in good health. Some clones in this sample may be carry-over from other donors' samples. The CDR3 runs from the conserved cysteine through the conserved F or W. The listing skips clone size in some rows; elsewhere it reads once, few, many or a size class.

CDR3 protein: CASSAGGPANYGYTF; V gene: TRBV18; CDR3 length: 15; clone size: -
CDR3 protein: CASSLTGGTGELFF; V gene: TRBV7-9; CDR3 length: 14; clone size: -
CDR3 protein: CASSYSSRGRTYEQYF; V gene: TRBV6-5; CDR3 length: 16; clone size: -
CDR3 protein: CASSLTVANSGQTEQFF; V gene: TRBV28; CDR3 length: 17; clone size: -
CDR3 protein: CASSPRGPNYEQYF; V gene: TRBV9; CDR3 length: 14; clone size: -
CDR3 protein: CASSIRDSPVEQYF; V gene: TRBV19; CDR3 length: 14; clone size: -
CDR3 protein: CASSPLRRGEAFF; V gene: TRBV7-8; CDR3 length: 13; clone size: -
CDR3 protein: CASSVGYVGETQYF; V gene: TRBV7-2; CDR3 length: 14; clone size: -
CDR3 protein: CASSKDRMNTEAFF; V gene: TRBV2; CDR3 length: 14; clone size: -
CDR3 protein: CASSLGQGDGYTF; V gene: TRBV5-6; CDR3 length: 13; clone size: -
CDR3 protein: CASSPPSEGREAFF; V gene: TRBV28; CDR3 length: 14; clone size: -
CDR3 protein: CASSFPSSTDTQYF; V gene: TRBV5-1; CDR3 length: 14; clone size: -
CDR3 protein: CASSPQARDTDTQYF; V gene: TRBV7-2; CDR3 length: 15; clone size: -
CDR3 protein: CASSLDPGAKAQYF; V gene: TRBV21-1; CDR3 length: 14; clone size: -
CDR3 protein: CAMEGLAGARTYNEQFF; V gene: TRBV30; CDR3 length: 17; clone size: -
CDR3 protein: CASSHKGEAFF; V gene: TRBV6-6; CDR3 length: 11; clone size: -
CDR3 protein: CASSPGVSYEQYF; V gene: TRBV7-2; CDR3 length: 13; clone size: once
CDR3 protein: CASSATGRGETQYF; V gene: TRBV9; CDR3 length: 14; clone size: -
CDR3 protein: CASSPGQGTSSGNTIYF; V gene: TRBV5-1; CDR3 length: 17; clone size: -
CDR3 protein: CAWSVEREGREQYF; V gene: TRBV30; CDR3 length: 14; clone size: -
CDR3 protein: CASSLAESRRNEQFF; V gene: TRBV7-8; CDR3 length: 15; clone size: few
CDR3 protein: CAWSDGGGYTF; V gene: TRBV30; CDR3 length: 11; clone size: once
CDR3 protein: CASRDSIPNTEAFF; V gene: TRBV11-2; CDR3 length: 14; clone size: once
CDR3 protein: CASNFGRGGYGYTF; V gene: TRBV19; CDR3 length: 14; clone size: once
CDR3 protein: CASSGLAGGKEGEQYF; V gene: TRBV2; CDR3 length: 16; clone size: -
CDR3 protein: CASSSRPTGAGTSGANVLTF; V gene: TRBV5-4; CDR3 length: 20; clone size: -
CDR3 protein: CASRDRYNEQFF; V gene: TRBV27; CDR3 length: 12; clone size: -
CDR3 protein: CASSAGVYPLSGANVLTF; V gene: TRBV7-6; CDR3 length: 18; clone size: -
CDR3 protein: CASSLGALRNTEAFF; V gene: TRBV5-1; CDR3 length: 15; clone size: -
CDR3 protein: CGSGGPPTDTQYF; V gene: TRBV6-1; CDR3 length: 13; clone size: -
CDR3 protein: CASSLVRETQYF; V gene: TRBV7-2; CDR3 length: 12; clone size: -
CDR3 protein: CASSATSGYEQYF; V gene: TRBV7-2; CDR3 length: 13; clone size: -
CDR3 protein: CASSLPGSVLTF; V gene: TRBV11-2; CDR3 length: 12; clone size: -
CDR3 protein: CASFLASGKTGELFF; V gene: TRBV9; CDR3 length: 15; clone size: -
CDR3 protein: CASSLFGEEQYF; V gene: TRBV27; CDR3 length: 12; clone size: -
CDR3 protein: CSVEDWTAPENEQFF; V gene: TRBV29-1; CDR3 length: 15; clone size: -
CDR3 protein: CASSPRRDSFYEQYF; V gene: TRBV7-9; CDR3 length: 15; clone size: -
CDR3 protein: CASRGLQGVWSTGELFF; V gene: TRBV28; CDR3 length: 17; clone size: -
CDR3 protein: CASSELGLSGNTIYF; V gene: TRBV25-1; CDR3 length: 15; clone size: -
CDR3 protein: CASSLSDPRWEPQHF; V gene: TRBV27; CDR3 length: 15; clone size: -
CDR3 protein: CASSPTGENTGELFF; V gene: TRBV5-1; CDR3 length: 15; clone size: -